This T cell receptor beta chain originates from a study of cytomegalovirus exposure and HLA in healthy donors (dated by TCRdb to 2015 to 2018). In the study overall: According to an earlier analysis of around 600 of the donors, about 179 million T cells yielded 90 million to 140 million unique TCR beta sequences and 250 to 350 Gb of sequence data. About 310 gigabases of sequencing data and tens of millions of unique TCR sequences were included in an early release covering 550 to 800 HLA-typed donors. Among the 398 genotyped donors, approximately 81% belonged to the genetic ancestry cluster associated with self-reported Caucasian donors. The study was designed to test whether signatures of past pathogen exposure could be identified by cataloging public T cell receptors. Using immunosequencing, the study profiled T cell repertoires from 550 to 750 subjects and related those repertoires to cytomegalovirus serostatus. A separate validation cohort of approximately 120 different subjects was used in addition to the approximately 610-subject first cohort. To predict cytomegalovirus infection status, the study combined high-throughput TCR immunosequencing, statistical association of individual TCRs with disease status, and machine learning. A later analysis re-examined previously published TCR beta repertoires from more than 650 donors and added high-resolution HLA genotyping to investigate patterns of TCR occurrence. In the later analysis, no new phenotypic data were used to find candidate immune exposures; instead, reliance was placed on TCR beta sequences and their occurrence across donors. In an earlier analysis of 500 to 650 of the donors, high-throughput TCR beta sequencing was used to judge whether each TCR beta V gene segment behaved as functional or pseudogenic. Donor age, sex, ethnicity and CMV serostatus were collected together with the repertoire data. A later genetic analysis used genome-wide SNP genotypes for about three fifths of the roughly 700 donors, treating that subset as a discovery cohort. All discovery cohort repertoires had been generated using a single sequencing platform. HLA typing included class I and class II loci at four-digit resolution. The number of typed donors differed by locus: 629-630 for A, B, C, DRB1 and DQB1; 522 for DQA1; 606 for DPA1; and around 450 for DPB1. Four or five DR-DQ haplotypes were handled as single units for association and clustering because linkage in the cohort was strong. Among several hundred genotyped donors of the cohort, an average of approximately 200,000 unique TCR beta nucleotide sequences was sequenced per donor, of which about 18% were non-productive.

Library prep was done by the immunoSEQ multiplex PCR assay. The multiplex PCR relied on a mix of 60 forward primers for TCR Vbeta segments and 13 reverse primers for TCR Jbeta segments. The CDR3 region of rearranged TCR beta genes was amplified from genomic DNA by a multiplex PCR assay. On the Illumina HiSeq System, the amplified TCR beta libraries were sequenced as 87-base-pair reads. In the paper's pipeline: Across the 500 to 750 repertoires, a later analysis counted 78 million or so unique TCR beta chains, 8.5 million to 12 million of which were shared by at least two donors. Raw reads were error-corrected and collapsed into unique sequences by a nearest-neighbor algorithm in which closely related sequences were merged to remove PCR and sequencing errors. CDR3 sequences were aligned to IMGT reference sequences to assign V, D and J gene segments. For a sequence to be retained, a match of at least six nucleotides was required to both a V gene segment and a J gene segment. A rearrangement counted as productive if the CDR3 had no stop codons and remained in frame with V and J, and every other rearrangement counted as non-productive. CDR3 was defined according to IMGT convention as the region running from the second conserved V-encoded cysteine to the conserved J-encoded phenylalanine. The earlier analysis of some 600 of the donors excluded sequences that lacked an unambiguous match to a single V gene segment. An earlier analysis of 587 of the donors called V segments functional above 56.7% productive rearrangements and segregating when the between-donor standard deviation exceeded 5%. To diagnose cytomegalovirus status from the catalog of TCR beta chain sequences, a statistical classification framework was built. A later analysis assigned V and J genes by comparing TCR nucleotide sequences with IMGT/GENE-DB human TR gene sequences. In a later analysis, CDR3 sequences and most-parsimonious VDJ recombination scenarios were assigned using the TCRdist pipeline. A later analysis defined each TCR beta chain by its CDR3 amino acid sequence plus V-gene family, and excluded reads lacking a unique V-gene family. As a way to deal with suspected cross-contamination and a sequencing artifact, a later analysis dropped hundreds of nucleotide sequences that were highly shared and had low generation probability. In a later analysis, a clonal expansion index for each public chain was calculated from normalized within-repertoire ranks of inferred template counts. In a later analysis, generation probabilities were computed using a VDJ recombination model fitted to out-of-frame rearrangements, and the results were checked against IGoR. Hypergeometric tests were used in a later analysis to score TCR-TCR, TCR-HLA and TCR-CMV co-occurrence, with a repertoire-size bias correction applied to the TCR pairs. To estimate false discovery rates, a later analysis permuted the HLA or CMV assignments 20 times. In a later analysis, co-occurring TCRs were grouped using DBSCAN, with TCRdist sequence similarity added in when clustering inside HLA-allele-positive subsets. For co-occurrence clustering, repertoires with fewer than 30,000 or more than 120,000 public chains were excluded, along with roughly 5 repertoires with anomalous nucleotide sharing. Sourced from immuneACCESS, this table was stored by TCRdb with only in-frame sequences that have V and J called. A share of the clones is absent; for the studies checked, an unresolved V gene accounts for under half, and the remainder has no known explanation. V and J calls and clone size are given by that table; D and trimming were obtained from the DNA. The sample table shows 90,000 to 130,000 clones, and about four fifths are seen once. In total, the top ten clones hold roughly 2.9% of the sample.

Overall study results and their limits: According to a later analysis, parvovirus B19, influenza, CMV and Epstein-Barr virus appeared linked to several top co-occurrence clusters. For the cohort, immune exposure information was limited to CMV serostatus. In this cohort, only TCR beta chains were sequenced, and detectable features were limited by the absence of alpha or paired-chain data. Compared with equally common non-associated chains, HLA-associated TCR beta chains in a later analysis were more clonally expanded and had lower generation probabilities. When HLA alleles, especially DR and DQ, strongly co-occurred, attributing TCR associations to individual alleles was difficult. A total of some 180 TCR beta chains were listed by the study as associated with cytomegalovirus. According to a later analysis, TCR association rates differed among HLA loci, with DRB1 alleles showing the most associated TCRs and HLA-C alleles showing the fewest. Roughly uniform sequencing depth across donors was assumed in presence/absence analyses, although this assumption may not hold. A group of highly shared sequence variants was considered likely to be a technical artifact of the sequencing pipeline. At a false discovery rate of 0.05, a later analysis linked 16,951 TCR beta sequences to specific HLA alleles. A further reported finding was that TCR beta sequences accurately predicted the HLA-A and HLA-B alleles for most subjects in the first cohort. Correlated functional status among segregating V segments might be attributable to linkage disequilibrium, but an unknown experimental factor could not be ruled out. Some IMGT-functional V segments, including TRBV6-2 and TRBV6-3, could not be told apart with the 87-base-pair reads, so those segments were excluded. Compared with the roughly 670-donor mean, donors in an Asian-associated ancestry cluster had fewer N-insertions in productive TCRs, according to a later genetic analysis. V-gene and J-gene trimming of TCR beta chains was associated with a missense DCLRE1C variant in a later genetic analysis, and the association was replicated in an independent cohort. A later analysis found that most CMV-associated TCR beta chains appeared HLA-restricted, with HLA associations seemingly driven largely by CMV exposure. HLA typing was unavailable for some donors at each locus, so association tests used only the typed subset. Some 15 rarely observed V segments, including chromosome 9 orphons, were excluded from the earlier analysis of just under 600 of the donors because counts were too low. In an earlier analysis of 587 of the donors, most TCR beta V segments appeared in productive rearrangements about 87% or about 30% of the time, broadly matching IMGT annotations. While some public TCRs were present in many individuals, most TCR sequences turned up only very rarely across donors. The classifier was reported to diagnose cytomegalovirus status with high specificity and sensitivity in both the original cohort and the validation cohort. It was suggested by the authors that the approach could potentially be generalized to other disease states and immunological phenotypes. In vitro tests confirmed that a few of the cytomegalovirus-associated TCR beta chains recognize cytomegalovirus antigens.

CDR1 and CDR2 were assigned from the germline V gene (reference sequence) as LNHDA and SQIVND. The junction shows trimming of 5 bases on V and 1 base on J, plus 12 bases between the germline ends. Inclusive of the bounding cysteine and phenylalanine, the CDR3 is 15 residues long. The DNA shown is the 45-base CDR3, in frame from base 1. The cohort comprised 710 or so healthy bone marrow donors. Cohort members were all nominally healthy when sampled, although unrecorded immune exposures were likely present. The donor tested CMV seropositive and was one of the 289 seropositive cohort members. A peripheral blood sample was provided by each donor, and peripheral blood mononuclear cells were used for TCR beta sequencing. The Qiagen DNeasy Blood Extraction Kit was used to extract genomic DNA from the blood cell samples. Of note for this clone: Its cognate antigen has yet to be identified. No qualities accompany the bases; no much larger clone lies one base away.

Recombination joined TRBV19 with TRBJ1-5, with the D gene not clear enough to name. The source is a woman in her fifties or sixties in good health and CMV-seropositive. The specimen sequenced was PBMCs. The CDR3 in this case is CASSQGTGSNQPQHF. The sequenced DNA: TGTGCCAGTAGTCAAGGCACGGGAAGCAATCAGCCCCAGCATTTT.